Reported below is one T cell receptor beta chain. The specificity of this receptor is unknown. Base qualities are not recorded, but no much larger clone differs from it by a single base. The data derive from a study of blood T cell repertoires in COVID-19 (dated by TCRdb to between 2020 and 2021). Looking at the study overall: Collaborator samples came from the United States, Italy and Spain and covered acute and convalescent phases of COVID-19. Nearly every sample came with metadata listing a de-identified subject ID, COVID-19 status, age in years and sex. A freely available public database, intended as a resource for researchers studying the immune response to SARS-CoV-2, is where the repertoires were released. The dataset comprised deeply sampled blood TCRbeta repertoires from subjects exposed to, actively infected with, or recovered from COVID-19. The material from the prospective study consisted of cDNA or gDNA derived from T cells, B-cell-depleted T cells, or PBMCs. Samples came from the ongoing ImmuneRACE study (first 160 participants) plus 1,254 subjects from 6 global collaborators. Where available, HLA class I and class II types were obtained from metadata supplied by the sample provider rather than from assay-based typing. Here is what the overall study found, with its caveats: The amount of clinical and demographic metadata varied by source and participant and was provided uncurated.

The immunoSEQ Assay, a bias-controlled multiplex PCR, was used to amplify TCRbeta CDR3 regions from genomic DNA. The paper's processing steps were these. The number of nucleated cells in each sample was estimated by amplification of reference gene primers within the assay. Sequence reads were collapsed and filtered to measure the absolute abundance of every unique TCRbeta CDR3 rearrangement. Productive Simpson clonality was computed per sample as the square root of Simpson's diversity index over productive rearrangements. In TCRdb, the immuneACCESS table is reduced to in-frame sequences with V and J assigned. These tables do not hold every clone; where another copy was compared, an unresolved V gene accounts for under half, and the others remain unexplained. V, J and clone size reflect that table, while D and trimming were determined from the DNA. In all, the sample holds some 330,000 clones, and 80% to 95% of those were seen once. Around 20% of the sample comes from the top ten.

V is cut by 6 bases and J by 4 bases, and the space between the germline ends is 13 bases. From its cysteine to its phenylalanine, the CDR3 spans 15 amino acids. Of all the DNA, just the CDR3 is kept, 45 bases in frame from base 1. CDR1 and CDR2 are read off the germline V gene (reference sequence) as LGHDT and YNNKEL. Participants in the prospective study were aged roughly 18 to 89 years, lived in 24 United States geographic areas, and enrolled through a virtual design. In the prospective study, cohorts were assigned on the basis of participant-reported clinical history obtained from a screening survey and a study questionnaire. For ImmuneRACE Cohort 3, a participant was defined as recovered based on two consecutive negative NP/OP PCR tests, clearance by a healthcare professional, or resolution of symptoms. Each participant in the prospective study had whole blood, serum and a nasopharyngeal or oropharyngeal swab collected by mobile phlebotomists. Over a roughly two-month period, participants in the prospective study had the option of providing additional blood draws and questionnaires. Before DNA extraction, prospective study blood samples were shipped either frozen or at room temperature.

The chain is encoded by TRBV3-1 (or the pseudogene TRBV3-2) joined to TRBJ1-6; TRBD1 is a possible D gene, resting on 6 matching bases. This TCR derives from a woman aged 30 to 39 who had recovered from COVID-19. The specimen sequenced was PBMCs or T cells enriched from blood (not recorded which). The CDR3 region: CASRPTGFYNSPLHF. The nucleotides read TGTGCCAGCAGACCTACAGGGTTTTATAATTCACCCCTCCACTTT.